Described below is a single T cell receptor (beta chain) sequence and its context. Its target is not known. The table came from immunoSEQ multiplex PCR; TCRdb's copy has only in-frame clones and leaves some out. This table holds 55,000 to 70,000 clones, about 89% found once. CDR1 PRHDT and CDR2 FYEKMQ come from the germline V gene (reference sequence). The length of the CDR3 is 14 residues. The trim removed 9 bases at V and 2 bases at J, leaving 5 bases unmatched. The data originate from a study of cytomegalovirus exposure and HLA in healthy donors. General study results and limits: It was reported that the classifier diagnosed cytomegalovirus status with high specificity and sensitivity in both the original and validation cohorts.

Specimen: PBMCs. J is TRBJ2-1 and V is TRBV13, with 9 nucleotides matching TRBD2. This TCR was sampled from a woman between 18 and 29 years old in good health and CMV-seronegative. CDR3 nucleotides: TGTGCCAGGCCGGGACTAGCTACCTACAATGAGCAGTTCTTC. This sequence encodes CARPGLATYNEQFF.